This is a list of T cell receptor beta chains from one sample in a study of cytomegalovirus exposure and HLA in healthy donors. Profiling relied on immunoSEQ multiplex PCR, and the TCRdb table lists in-frame clones only, not all of them. This sample's clone table lists over 100,000 clones. Specimen: PBMCs. The receptors were gathered from a woman aged 40 to 55 in good health and CMV-seropositive. Each CDR3 is given with its conserved first and last residue. A D gene is named only where the DNA matches it firmly.

j_call: TRBJ1-5
d_call: -
v_call: TRBV7-9
cdr3_aa: CASSLGGVDSNQPQHF
cdr3_nt: TGTGCCAGCAGCTTAGGAGGAGTAGATAGCAATCAGCCCCAGCATTTT

j_call: TRBJ1-6
d_call: -
v_call: TRBV6-5
cdr3_aa: CASSYYGQPNSPLHF
cdr3_nt: TGTGCCAGCAGTTACTACGGACAGCCCAATTCACCCCTCCACTTT

j_call: TRBJ2-3
d_call: -
v_call: TRBV1
cdr3_aa: CTSSRRGCTDTQYF
cdr3_nt: TGCACCAGCAGCCGAAGGGGATGCACAGATACGCAGTATTTT

j_call: TRBJ2-2
d_call: -
v_call: TRBV7-2
cdr3_aa: CASSLGRVAGELFF
cdr3_nt: TGTGCCAGCAGCTTGGGCAGGGTGGCCGGGGAGCTGTTTTTT

j_call: TRBJ2-4
d_call: TRBD2
v_call: TRBV9
cdr3_aa: CASSVGLAGKNIQYF
cdr3_nt: TGTGCCAGCAGCGTCGGACTAGCGGGTAAAAACATTCAGTACTTC

j_call: TRBJ2-3
d_call: -
v_call: TRBV4-1
cdr3_aa: CASSQWDSGDMQYF
cdr3_nt: TGCGCCAGCAGCCAGTGGGACTCCGGGGATATGCAGTATTTT

j_call: TRBJ1-2
d_call: -
v_call: TRBV7-2
cdr3_aa: CASSLDPGEGYGYTF
cdr3_nt: TGTGCCAGCAGCTTAGACCCAGGGGAGGGCTATGGCTACACCTTC

j_call: TRBJ2-7
d_call: TRBD1
v_call: TRBV2
cdr3_aa: CASRNRGRYEQYF
cdr3_nt: TGTGCCAGCAGGAACAGGGGGCGGTACGAGCAGTACTTC

j_call: TRBJ1-4
d_call: TRBD1
v_call: TRBV11-2
cdr3_aa: CASSPPGQARNEKLFF
cdr3_nt: TGTGCCAGCAGCCCCCCGGGACAGGCGCGCAATGAAAAACTGTTTTTT

j_call: TRBJ2-1
d_call: -
v_call: TRBV10-1
cdr3_aa: CASNQGLTYNEQFF
cdr3_nt: TGCGCCAGCAACCAAGGACTGACATACAATGAGCAGTTCTTC

j_call: TRBJ2-7
d_call: TRBD1
v_call: TRBV28
cdr3_aa: CASRGQGRSYEQYF
cdr3_nt: TGTGCCAGCCGCGGACAGGGTAGGTCCTACGAGCAGTACTTC

j_call: TRBJ2-5
d_call: TRBD1
v_call: TRBV25-1
cdr3_aa: CASSPMAGGGETQYF
cdr3_nt: TGTGCCAGCAGCCCCATGGCAGGGGGCGGGGAGACCCAGTACTTC

j_call: TRBJ2-7
d_call: TRBD1
v_call: TRBV19
cdr3_aa: CASKRDSSYEQYF
cdr3_nt: TGTGCCAGTAAGAGGGACAGCTCCTACGAGCAGTACTTC

j_call: TRBJ1-2
d_call: -
v_call: TRBV28
cdr3_aa: CASTGGYGYTF
cdr3_nt: TGTGCCAGCACCGGGGGCTATGGCTACACCTTC

j_call: TRBJ2-1
d_call: TRBD2
v_call: TRBV13
cdr3_aa: CASSPGRAKGNEQFF
cdr3_nt: TGTGCCAGCAGCCCCGGGAGGGCCAAAGGGAATGAGCAGTTCTTC

j_call: TRBJ2-3
d_call: -
v_call: TRBV9
cdr3_aa: CASSVAGGQSTDTQYF
cdr3_nt: TGTGCCAGCAGCGTAGCTGGAGGACAGAGCACAGATACGCAGTATTTT

j_call: TRBJ1-1
d_call: -
v_call: TRBV19
cdr3_aa: CATYDSITEAFF
cdr3_nt: TGTGCCACCTATGATTCAATCACTGAAGCTTTCTTT

j_call: TRBJ2-7
d_call: -
v_call: TRBV9
cdr3_aa: CASSPHLGQSYEQYF
cdr3_nt: TGTGCCAGCAGCCCCCACCTGGGGCAGTCCTACGAGCAGTACTTC

j_call: TRBJ1-4
d_call: -
v_call: TRBV7-2
cdr3_aa: CASSPGGTNEKLFF
cdr3_nt: TGTGCCAGCAGCCCCGGGGGGACTAATGAAAAACTGTTTTTT

j_call: TRBJ2-2
d_call: TRBD2
v_call: TRBV5-1
cdr3_aa: CASTLAGPTGELFF
cdr3_nt: TGCGCCAGCACCCTAGCGGGGCCCACCGGGGAGCTGTTTTTT

j_call: TRBJ2-1
d_call: TRBD2
v_call: TRBV4-3
cdr3_aa: CASSQGGLAGVKQFF
cdr3_nt: TGCGCCAGCAGCCAAGGGGGACTAGCGGGAGTGAAGCAGTTCTTC

j_call: TRBJ1-5
d_call: TRBD1
v_call: TRBV25-1
cdr3_aa: CASSASTGVGQPQHF
cdr3_nt: TGTGCCAGCAGTGCCTCGACAGGGGTGGGTCAGCCCCAGCATTTT

j_call: TRBJ1-2
d_call: -
v_call: TRBV29-1
cdr3_aa: CSVTGEYYGYTF
cdr3_nt: TGCAGCGTTACCGGGGAGTACTATGGCTACACCTTC

j_call: TRBJ1-6
d_call: -
v_call: TRBV6-5
cdr3_aa: CASSGARSRNSPLHF
cdr3_nt: TGTGCCAGCAGTGGGGCCAGGAGTCGAAATTCACCCCTCCACTTT

j_call: TRBJ2-7
d_call: TRBD2
v_call: TRBV5-1
cdr3_aa: CASSLEGGVVGEQYF
cdr3_nt: TGCGCCAGCAGCTTGGAGGGAGGGGTAGTCGGCGAGCAGTACTTC

j_call: TRBJ2-5
d_call: TRBD2
v_call: TRBV5-1
cdr3_aa: CASSPDLAGGQETQYF
cdr3_nt: TGCGCCAGCAGCCCTGACCTAGCGGGGGGCCAAGAGACCCAGTACTTC

j_call: TRBJ1-1
d_call: -
v_call: TRBV27
cdr3_aa: CASRPGWNTEAFF
cdr3_nt: TGTGCCAGCAGGCCCGGTTGGAACACTGAAGCTTTCTTT

j_call: TRBJ1-1
d_call: -
v_call: TRBV7-9
cdr3_aa: CASSFPGPEAFF
cdr3_nt: TGTGCCAGCAGCTTTCCAGGGCCTGAAGCTTTCTTT

j_call: TRBJ2-1
d_call: TRBD1
v_call: TRBV5-1
cdr3_aa: CASSSGQHYNEQFF
cdr3_nt: TGCGCCAGCAGCTCGGGACAGCACTACAATGAGCAGTTCTTC

j_call: TRBJ2-5
d_call: -
v_call: TRBV14
cdr3_aa: CASSQLQQETQYF
cdr3_nt: TGTGCCAGCAGCCAGTTACAGCAAGAGACCCAGTACTTC

j_call: TRBJ1-2
d_call: -
v_call: TRBV11-2
cdr3_aa: CASSLGQQGYTF
cdr3_nt: TGTGCCAGCAGCTTAGGACAGCAAGGCTACACCTTC